Listed here are 11 T cell receptor beta chains from one sample, sequenced in a study of blood T cell repertoires in COVID-19. Generated by immunoSEQ multiplex PCR, the TCRdb table keeps only in-frame clones and is missing some. The sample has roughly 330,000 clones, about 85% seen once. The specimen sequenced was PBMCs or T cells enriched from blood (not recorded which). The receptors derive from a woman in her 30s who had recovered from COVID-19.

The V and J genes are TRBV3-1 (or the pseudogene TRBV3-2) and TRBJ1-5; 8 bases line up with TRBD1. V lost 1 base, J lost 4 bases, and 0 bases stayed unmatched. This CDR3 spans 14 amino acids. Germline V gene data show CDR1 as LGHDT and CDR2 as YNNKEL (reference sequence). CDR3 nucleotides: TGTGCCAGCAGCCAAGGGACAGGGAATCAGCCCCAGCATTTT. Its protein product is CASSQGTGNQPQHF.

This chain joins TRBV3-1 (or the pseudogene TRBV3-2) and TRBJ1-1; D call uncertain. Trimming removed 1 base at V and 5 bases at J, with 5 bases between. Germline assignment: CDR1 LGHDT and CDR2 YNNKEL (reference sequence). The CDR3 covers 12 residues. The CDR3 region is CASSQGVTEAFF. For the CDR3, the DNA is TGTGCCAGCAGCCAAGGAGTGACTGAAGCTTTCTTT.

This rearrangement joins TRBV27 to TRBJ1-2; 9 bases align to TRBD1. The CDR3 is made up of 15 amino acids. J lost 4 bases, V lost 3 bases, and 6 bases had no gene match. CDR1 and CDR2 (germline): MNHEY, SMNVEV (reference sequence). The CDR3: CASSFLDRGGYGYTF. DNA for the CDR3: TGTGCCAGCAGTTTCCTGGACAGGGGAGGCTATGGCTACACCTTC.

This clone was recorded only once. The chain combines TRBV15 with TRBJ2-1; D possibly corresponds to TRBD2 (6 bases). From germline, CDR1 is LNHNV and CDR2 YYDKDF (reference sequence). Deletions cut 0 bases from V and 6 bases from J, with 12 bases between. The CDR3 spans 15 residues. In DNA, the CDR3 is TGTGCCACCAGCAGAGATCGGGGGAATCGCAATGAGCAGTTCTTC. Translated, it gives CATSRDRGNRNEQFF.

The rearrangement uses TRBV7-2 and TRBJ1-2; unclear D gene. Deletions cut 4 bases from V and 6 bases from J, with 9 bases between. Looked up from germline, CDR1 is SGHTA and CDR2 is FQGNSA. CDR3 length: 12 residues. The CDR3: CASSSYGDGYTF. The DNA of the CDR3 is TGTGCCAGCAGCTCGTACGGGGATGGCTACACCTTC.

The genes are TRBV9 and TRBJ1-2, with D unresolved. Per germline, CDR1 SGDLS and CDR2 YYNGEE. This CDR3 contains 13 residues. V lost 1 base to trimming and J lost 4 bases, with 8 bases between them. In nucleotides, the CDR3 is TGTGCCAGCAGCGTACTACCAGGCTATGGCTACACCTTC. Encoded protein: CASSVLPGYGYTF.

This chain joins TRBV6-1 and TRBJ1-3, with TRBD1 matching 7 bases. V shed 4 bases, J shed 0 bases, and the junction held 9 bases outside the gene matches. This CDR3 spans 17 amino acids. Germline loops: CDR1 MNHNS, CDR2 SASEGT. The CDR3 DNA reads as TGTGCCAGCAGTGCCCTGGGACAGTCGAGCTCTGGAAACACCATATATTTT. Amino acid sequence: CASSALGQSSSGNTIYF.

J is TRBJ2-1 and V is TRBV7-2, with 7 bases identical to TRBD2. The CDR3 runs 18 residues. The germline V gene encodes CDR1 SGHTA and CDR2 FQGNSA. Losses at the gene ends were 4 bases for V and 2 bases for J; bases not matched to a gene: 14. This CDR3 is CASSSGTFGAGPYNEQFF. In DNA form, the CDR3 reads TGTGCCAGCAGCTCAGGAACGTTTGGAGCGGGGCCCTACAATGAGCAGTTCTTC.

The chain employs TRBV29-1 and TRBJ2-3; the D gene is possibly TRBD1 (7 bases). Germline CDR1 SQVTM, CDR2 ANQGSEA. The CDR3 is 11 amino acids. V dropped 8 bases and J dropped 6 bases, with 12 bases sitting between them. The CDR3 loop reads CSSTGRDTQYF. In nucleotides, the CDR3 is TGCAGCTCGACAGGGAGGGATACGCAGTATTTT.

The rearrangement links TRBV5-1 to TRBJ2-7; 10 nucleotides agree with TRBD1. Per the germline V gene, CDR1 is SGHRS and CDR2 is YFSETQ. V lost 4 bases and J lost 6; bases outside the gene matches: 13. The CDR3 length is 16 residues. CDR3 protein: CASSINPGTGVSEQYF. In nucleotides, the CDR3 is TGCGCCAGCAGCATAAACCCCGGGACAGGGGTCTCCGAGCAGTACTTC.

This clone appeared a few times. The genes are TRBV5-6 and TRBJ1-2; perhaps TRBD1 as D (5 bases). Trimming stripped 0 bases from V and 8 bases from J, with 17 bases between. Germline V gene sequence: CDR1 SGHDT, CDR2 YYEEEE. CDR3 length: 15 amino acids. The CDR3: CASSLAGVTGGGYTF. The CDR3 DNA reads TGTGCCAGCAGCTTGGCCGGGGTCACGGGGGGAGGCTACACCTTC.